This TCR beta chain was found in a study of identical twins. This clonotype has ten or more counts. V gave up 6 bases and J gave up 3 bases, with 12 bases separating them. This CDR3 comprises 14 residues. Germline values: CDR1 MNHEY, CDR2 SMNVEV (reference sequence). The authors used template switching to add a universal primer site and gave cDNA unique molecular identifiers. One entry per CDR3 protein, called by TCRdb with MiXCR from the 5' RACE reads. The repertoire holds 150,000 or so distinct CDR3 sequences, with around 3.4% as singletons. The rearrangement joins TRBV27 to TRBJ2-1; tentatively, D is TRBD1 (6 bases). Material: memory T cells sorted from blood. The sequence came from a man between 18 and 29 years old in good health. This CDR3 reads CASRGTRGYNEQFF. The DNA for the CDR3 is TGTGCCAGCAGGGGGACAAGGGGCTACAATGAGCAGTTCTTC.